A single sample is the source of the 2 T cell receptor beta chains below, sequenced in a study of blood T cell repertoires in COVID-19. The protocol was immunoSEQ multiplex PCR, while the TCRdb copy is restricted to in-frame clones and leaves out a portion. The repertoire has hundreds of thousands of clones, 70% to 90% of them found once; the top ten carry roughly 8.3%. The sample consisted of peripheral blood. The receptors stem from a woman aged 45 to 65 with COVID-19, enrolled during active disease.

V gene TRBV5-5 combines with J gene TRBJ2-5, with D possibly TRBD1 on 5 matching bases. CDR3 length: 13 amino acids. Germline V lookup: CDR1 SGHKS, CDR2 YYEKEE (reference sequence). Between the trimmed V and J ends, which lost 5 bases and 5 bases, there was a span of 13 bases. CDR3: CASRTAGRETQYF. The CDR3 nucleotides are TGTGCCAGCAGAACCGCAGGGCGGGAGACCCAGTACTTC.

V and J are TRBV6-1 and TRBJ2-7; 9 bases are a match to TRBD1. This CDR3 is built from 15 residues. In germline, CDR1 is MNHNS, CDR2 SASEGT. Trimming removed 2 bases from V and 3 bases from J; junction bases left unmatched: 5. This CDR3 is CASSESGTGSYEQYF. CDR3 nucleotide sequence: TGTGCCAGCAGTGAAAGTGGGACAGGGAGCTACGAGCAGTACTTC.